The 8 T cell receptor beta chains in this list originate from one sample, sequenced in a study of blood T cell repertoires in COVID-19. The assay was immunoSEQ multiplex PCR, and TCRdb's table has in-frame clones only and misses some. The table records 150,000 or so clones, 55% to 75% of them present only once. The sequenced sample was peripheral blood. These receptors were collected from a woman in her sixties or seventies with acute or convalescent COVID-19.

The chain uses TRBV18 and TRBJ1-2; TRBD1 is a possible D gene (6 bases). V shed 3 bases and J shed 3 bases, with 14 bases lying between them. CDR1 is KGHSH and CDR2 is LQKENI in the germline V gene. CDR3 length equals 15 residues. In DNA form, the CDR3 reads TGTGCCAGCTCACCGCGGAGGGGGGGAGACTATGGCTACACCTTC. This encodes CASSPRRGGDYGYTF.

CDR3 sequence reads: CASRDRGGGDIQYF. The CDR3 nucleotides read TGTGCCAGCCGGGACAGGGGAGGAGGAGACATTCAGTACTTC. The chain uses TRBV2 and TRBJ2-4; 10 bases match TRBD1. Germline lookup yields CDR1 SNHLY and CDR2 FYNNEI. The CDR3 runs 14 residues. Losses at the gene ends were 8 bases for V and 8 bases for J; bases not matched to a gene: 9. The full variable domain, its missing parts supplied by reference TRBV2 and TRBJ2-4, is EPEVTQTPSHQVTQMGQEVILRCVPISNHLYFYWYRQILGQKVEFLVSFYNNEISEKSEIFDDQFSVERPDGSNFTLKIRSTKLEDSAMYFCASRDRGGGDIQYFGAGTRLSVL.

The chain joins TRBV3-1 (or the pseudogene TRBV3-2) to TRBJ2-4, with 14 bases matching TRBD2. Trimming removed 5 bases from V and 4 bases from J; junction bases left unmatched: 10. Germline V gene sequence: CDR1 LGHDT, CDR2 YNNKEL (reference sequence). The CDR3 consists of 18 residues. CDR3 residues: CASSGRTSGGRWKNIQYF. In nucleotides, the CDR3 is TGTGCCAGCAGCGGTAGGACTAGCGGGGGGCGGTGGAAAAACATTCAGTACTTC.

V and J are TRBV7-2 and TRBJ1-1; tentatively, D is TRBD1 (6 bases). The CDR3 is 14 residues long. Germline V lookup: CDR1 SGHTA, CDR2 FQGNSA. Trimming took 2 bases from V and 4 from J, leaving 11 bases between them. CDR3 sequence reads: CASSLRGRSTEAFF. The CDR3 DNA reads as TGTGCCAGCAGCTTAAGGGGGAGATCCACTGAAGCTTTCTTT.

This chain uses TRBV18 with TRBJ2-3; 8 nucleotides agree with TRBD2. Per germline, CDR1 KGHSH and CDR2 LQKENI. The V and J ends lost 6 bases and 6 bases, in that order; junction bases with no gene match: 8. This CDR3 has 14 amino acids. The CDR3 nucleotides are TGTGCCAGCTCCTCGGGGGGGCCTTTCGATACGCAGTATTTT. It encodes CASSSGGPFDTQYF.

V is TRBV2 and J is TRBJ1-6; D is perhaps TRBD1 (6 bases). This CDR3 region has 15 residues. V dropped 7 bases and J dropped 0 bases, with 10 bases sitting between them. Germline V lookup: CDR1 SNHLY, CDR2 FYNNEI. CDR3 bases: TGTGCCAGCAAACAGGGTAGCTCCTATAATTCACCCCTCCACTTT. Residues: CASKQGSSYNSPLHF.

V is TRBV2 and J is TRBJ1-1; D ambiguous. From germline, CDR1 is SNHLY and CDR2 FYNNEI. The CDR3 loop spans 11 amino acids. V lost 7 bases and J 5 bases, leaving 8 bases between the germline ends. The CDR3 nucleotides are TGTGCCAGCATCCGGGTGACTGAAGCTTTCTTT. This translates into CASIRVTEAFF.

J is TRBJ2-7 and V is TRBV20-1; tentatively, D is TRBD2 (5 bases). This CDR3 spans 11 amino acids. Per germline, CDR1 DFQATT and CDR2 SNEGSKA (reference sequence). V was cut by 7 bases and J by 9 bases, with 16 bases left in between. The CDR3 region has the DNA TGCAGTGGCTCGGACTTATCCGGGCAGTACTTC. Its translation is CSGSDLSGQYF.